This T cell receptor (beta chain) was recorded in a study of CD8+CD57+ T cells in acquired aplastic anemia. In patients chosen for sequencing, flow cytometry had shown CD8+CD57+ cell expansion. This clonotype appeared once. One end of the junction is discordant with germline, which a read error may explain. The TCR beta profiling, which covered VDJ combination and CDR3 sequence, was carried out using genomic DNA as the template. MiXCR was run by TCRdb on the reads, yielding one entry per CDR3 protein. The profile shows 150,000 to 170,000 distinct CDR3 sequences, about 48% of them singletons. The source material was sorted CD4+, CD8+, or CD8+CD57+ T cells (not recorded which) from PBMCs. This receptor was taken from a human donor with aplastic anemia.

For the CDR3, the DNA is TGTGCCAGCAGCGTAGCGGATACGCAGTATTTT. Residues: CASSVADTQYF. The rearrangement joins TRBV7-9 to TRBJ2-3; TRBD2 is a possible D gene (5 bases). CDR3 length equals 11 residues. Germline lookup yields CDR1 SEHNR and CDR2 FQNEAQ (reference sequence).